This T cell receptor (beta chain) was observed in a study of blood T cell repertoires in COVID-19. Measured with immunoSEQ multiplex PCR; TCRdb has only the in-frame clones, and not every one. The sample consists of tens of thousands of clones, approximately 87% of them appearing once. The sequenced sample was peripheral blood. The sequence was obtained from a man in his fifties or sixties with active COVID-19.

The CDR3 is CASSRSPSGGRDEQFF. The CDR3 DNA reads TGTGCCAGCAGCCGTTCCCCATCGGGAGGGCGCGATGAGCAGTTCTTC. This chain joins TRBV6-2 or TRBV6-3 and TRBJ2-1; 8 positions match TRBD2. The CDR3 spans 16 residues. Germline V CDR1 and CDR2: MNHEY, SVGEGT. The V and J ends lost 6 bases and 8 bases, in that order; junction bases with no gene match: 15.